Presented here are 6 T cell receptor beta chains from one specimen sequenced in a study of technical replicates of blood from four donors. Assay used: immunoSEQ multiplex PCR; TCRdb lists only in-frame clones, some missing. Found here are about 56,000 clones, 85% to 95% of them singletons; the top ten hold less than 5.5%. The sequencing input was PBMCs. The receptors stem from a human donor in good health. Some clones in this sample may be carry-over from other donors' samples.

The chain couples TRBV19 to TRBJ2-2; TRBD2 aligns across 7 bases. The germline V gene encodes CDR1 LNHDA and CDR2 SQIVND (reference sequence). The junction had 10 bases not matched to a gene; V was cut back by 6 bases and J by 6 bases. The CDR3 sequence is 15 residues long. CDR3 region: CASSREGVGSGELFF. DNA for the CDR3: TGTGCCAGTAGCAGGGAGGGCGTTGGCTCCGGGGAGCTGTTTTTT.

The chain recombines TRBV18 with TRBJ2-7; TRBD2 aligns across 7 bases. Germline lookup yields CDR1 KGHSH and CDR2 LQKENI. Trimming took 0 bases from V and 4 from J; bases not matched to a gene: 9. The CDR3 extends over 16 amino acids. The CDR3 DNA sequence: TGTGCCAGCTCACCACCTGACGGGGGGTTAGCTTACGAGCAGTACTTC. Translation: CASSPPDGGLAYEQYF.

The CDR3 DNA is TGTGCCGGACGACAGCCCTCTGGAAACACCATATATTTT. This gives the protein CAGRQPSGNTIYF. V usage is TRBV2 and J usage is TRBJ1-3; D is perhaps TRBD1 (5 bases). V was cut by 11 bases and J by 0 bases, with 11 bases left in between. Germline-derived CDR1 and CDR2 are SNHLY and FYNNEI. The CDR3 length is 13 residues.

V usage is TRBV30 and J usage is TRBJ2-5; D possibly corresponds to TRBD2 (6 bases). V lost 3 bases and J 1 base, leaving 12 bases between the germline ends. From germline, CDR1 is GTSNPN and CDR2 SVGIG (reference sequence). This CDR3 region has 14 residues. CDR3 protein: CAWRISGAQETQYF. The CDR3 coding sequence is TGTGCCTGGAGGATTTCGGGAGCCCAAGAGACCCAGTACTTC.

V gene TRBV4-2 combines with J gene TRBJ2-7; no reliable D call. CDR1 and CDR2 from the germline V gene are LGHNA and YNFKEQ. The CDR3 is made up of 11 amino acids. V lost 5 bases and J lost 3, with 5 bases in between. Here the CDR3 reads CASSSNYEQYF. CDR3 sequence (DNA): TGTGCCAGCAGCTCTAACTACGAGCAGTACTTC.

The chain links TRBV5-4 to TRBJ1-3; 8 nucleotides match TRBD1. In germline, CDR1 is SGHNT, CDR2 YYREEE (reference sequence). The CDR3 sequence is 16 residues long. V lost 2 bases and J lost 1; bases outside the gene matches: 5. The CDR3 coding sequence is TGTGCCAGCAGCTTAGGACAGGGCGAATCTGGAAACACCATATATTTT. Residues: CASSLGQGESGNTIYF.